This entry features one TCR beta chain sequence. This entry comes from a study of blood T cell repertoires in COVID-19. Study background: Both acute and convalescent COVID-19 samples were obtained from the United States, Italy and Spain. In each case, the material was cDNA or gDNA derived from T cells, B-cell-depleted T cells, or PBMCs.

The V end lost 3 bases, the J end lost 7 bases, and 22 bases lay between the germline ends. The CDR3 has 17 amino acids. Germline V lookup: CDR1 MNHEY, CDR2 SVGEGT. Per the study methods: By means of reference gene primer amplification, nucleated cell counts were estimated. Sequencing used immunoSEQ multiplex PCR; TCRdb keeps in-frame clones, though not all of them. Clone size and V and J calls were adopted from that table, with D and trimming inferred from the DNA. The table lists 150,000 to 170,000 clones, around 83% of them singletons. The sequence was obtained from a woman aged 55-70 years with acute or convalescent COVID-19. The sample taken for sequencing was peripheral blood. The J gene is TRBJ2-1, the V gene TRBV6-2 or TRBV6-3, with D perhaps matching TRBD2 (7 bases). CDR3 nucleotide sequence: TGTGCCAGCAGTTATTGGGGGGGCGGCGGGTTAAGGAATGAGCAGTTCTTC. As protein: CASSYWGGGGLRNEQFF.